These 24 T cell receptor beta chains originate from one sample sequenced in a study of tumor-infiltrating lymphocytes in primary liver carcinoma. Co-extracting RNA and DNA was done with roughly 17-33 mg of unsorted bulk tissue as input. A primer in the constant region served to generate TCR beta cDNA from approximately 450 ng of total RNA. Three nested multiplex PCR rounds, a slightly modified ARM-PCR, produced the libraries for TCR beta. The two initial PCR rounds, about 9 cycles each, used TRBV1-TRBV30 forward and C-beta reverse primers. TCRdb re-analysed the multiplex PCR reads in MiXCR, keeping a single row per CDR3 protein. The sample lists roughly 120,000 distinct CDR3 sequences, roughly 69% seen once, with about a tenth in the top ten. The sequenced sample was liver tumor tissue from sampling region 1. Subset of the sample: tumor region T1, superior pole. Receptor source: a woman aged 55-70 years with primary liver carcinoma and hepatitis B virus infection.

The chain links TRBV28 to TRBJ2-1; the match to TRBD2 covers 9 bases. J lost 0 bases, V lost 3 bases, and 6 bases had no gene match. CDR3 length: 17 residues. Germline-derived CDR1 and CDR2 are MDHEN and SYDVKM. DNA for the CDR3: TGTGCCAGCAGTTTTCCGACTAGCGGTCTCTCCTACAATGAGCAGTTCTTC. This sequence encodes CASSFPTSGLSYNEQFF.

As for this clonotype: One end of the junction fails to match germline, which may point to a read error. The chain couples TRBV6-5 to TRBJ1-1; 7 bases line up with TRBD1. Germline V gene sequence: CDR1 MNHEY, CDR2 SVGAGI. The CDR3 loop spans 12 amino acids. The CDR3 is CASRRDSPETFF. DNA of the CDR3: TGTGCCAGCAGACGGGACAGTCCTGAAACTTTCTTT.

In regard to this clonotype: In this CDR3 the conserved last residue, phenylalanine or tryptophan, is missing, so a read error is likely. CDR3 in DNA: TGTGTCAGCAGCCCTGGACTAGCGGGCCCAGATACACAGTATTAT. Residues: CVSSPGLAGPDTQYY. The V and J genes are TRBV11-2 and TRBJ2-3, with 11 bases that match TRBD2. Germline CDR1 reads SGHAT; CDR2 reads FQNNGV. The CDR3 spans 15 residues.

The DNA of the CDR3 is TGTGCCAGGAGCCCAACTCGCGATCCGAACACCGGGGAGCTGTTTTTT. Translating gives CARSPTRDPNTGELFF. The chain couples TRBV6-6 to TRBJ2-2; unclear D gene. Between the trimmed V and J ends, which lost 9 bases and 0 bases, there was a span of 17 bases. CDR1 MNHNY and CDR2 SVGAGI come from the germline V gene (reference sequence). The CDR3 totals 16 residues.

On this clonotype: This may come from a read error, since a much larger clone is one base off. The chain is built from TRBV6-5 and TRBJ2-7, with 7 bases aligning to TRBD1. Germline V gene lookup returns CDR1 MNHEY and CDR2 SVGAGI. The CDR3 length is 14 residues. CDR3 sequence (DNA): TGTGCCAGCAGTTACGGGACAGCTCTCTACGATCAGTACTTC. Translation gives CASSYGTALYDQYF.

On this clonotype: Just one base apart from a much larger clone, this may be a read error. The V gene is TRBV6-1, the J gene TRBJ1-5; 7 bases align to TRBD1. The CDR3 is 14 residues long. CDR1 is MNHNS and CDR2 is SASEGT in the germline V gene. CDR3 DNA: TGTGCCGGCAGACAGGGCCTAGAGAATCAGCCCCAGCATTTT. It yields the protein CAGRQGLENQPQHF.

Regarding this clonotype: In this CDR3 the conserved last residue, phenylalanine or tryptophan, is missing, so a read error is likely. The chain couples TRBV11-1 to TRBJ2-6; no firm D call. Germline-derived CDR1 and CDR2 are SGHAT and FQDESV (reference sequence). V gave up 0 bases and J gave up 0 bases, with 9 bases separating them. The CDR3 extends over 17 amino acids. CDR3 sequence: CASSLAGSSSGANVLTL. As DNA, the CDR3 is TGTGCCAGCAGCTTAGCGGGCAGTTCCTCTGGGGCCAACGTCCTGACTCTC.

The chain couples TRBV4-1 to TRBJ1-1, with D hard to call. CDR1 is MGHRA and CDR2 is YSYEKL in the germline V gene. CDR3 length: 17 amino acids. CDR3 in DNA: TGCACCTGCAGCCAGGACCCACGGAGAGCCTTGAACACTGAAGCTTTCTTT. Its protein is CTCSQDPRRALNTEAFF.

The chain recombines TRBV29-1 with TRBJ1-1; D is undetermined. Trimming removed 6 bases from V and 11 bases from J, with 16 bases in between. The CDR3 spans 11 residues. Germline V gives CDR1 SQVTM, CDR2 ANQGSEA. The CDR3 is CSVATDAFAFF. As DNA, the CDR3 is TGCAGCGTAGCCACCGATGCATTCGCTTTCTTT.

This clonotype came up a few times. Sequence at one end of the junction differs from germline and may be a read error. The chain combines TRBV6-1 with TRBJ1-1; D is possibly TRBD1 (5 bases). Germline CDR1 MNHNS, CDR2 SASEGT. The CDR3 has 15 residues. CDR3 nucleotides: TGTGCCAACAGTGCCACTAAACAGGTGAACACTGAAGCTTTCTTT. Protein: CANSATKQVNTEAFF.

This clonotype occurred many times. The V call is TRBV29-1, the J call TRBJ1-3, with D uncertain. The CDR3 loop spans 11 amino acids. The V gene's germline CDR1 is SQVTM and CDR2 ANQGSEA. V lost 4 bases and J 9 bases, leaving 10 bases between the germline ends. The CDR3: CSVGEEGTIYF. CDR3 nucleotide sequence: TGCAGCGTTGGAGAGGAGGGCACCATATATTTT.

This clonotype was counted ten times or more. J is TRBJ1-1 and V is TRBV7-9; D might be TRBD1 (5 bases). Trimming removed 6 bases from V and 11 bases from J, with 13 bases in between. CDR3 length: 11 residues. Germline CDR1 and CDR2: SEHNR and FQNEAQ (reference sequence). CDR3 DNA sequence: TGTGCCAGCAGTTCAGGGACGACGGCTTTCTTT. Amino acid sequence: CASSSGTTAFF.

This clonotype was counted ten times or more. The chain joins TRBV4-2 to TRBJ2-3, with 7 bases that match TRBD2. The CDR3 is 17 amino acids. V dropped 0 bases and J dropped 1; count of bases not matched to a gene: 7. The V gene's germline CDR1 is LGHNA and CDR2 YNFKEQ. The CDR3 loop reads CASSQDRSGAGTDTQYF. The CDR3 coding sequence is TGTGCCAGCAGCCAAGATCGAAGCGGGGCTGGCACAGATACGCAGTATTTT.

Concerning this clonotype itself: Being one base from a much bigger clone, this may be a read error. The chain uses TRBV12-3 or TRBV12-4 and TRBJ2-5, with D possibly matching TRBD2 (5 bases). This CDR3 is 15 amino acids long. The CDR3 spells CVSRMGLGDGETQYF. CDR3 nucleotides: TGTGTCAGCAGAATGGGCCTCGGGGATGGGGAGACCCAGTACTTC.

This clonotype has at least ten counts. The chain employs TRBV12-3 or TRBV12-4 and TRBJ2-3; 7 bases map to TRBD2. V dropped 1 base and J dropped 2; count of bases not matched to a gene: 6. There are 16 residues in the CDR3. The CDR3 region is CASSLGDGGITDTQYF. The CDR3 DNA is TGTGCCAGCAGTTTAGGGGACGGGGGGATCACAGATACGCAGTATTTT.

The chain couples TRBV14 to TRBJ2-5; maybe TRBD2 (5 bases). Germline loops: CDR1 SGHDN, CDR2 FVKESK. The CDR3 sequence is 15 residues long. The CDR3 reads CESSQDLAIQETQYF. CDR3 bases: TGTGAGAGCAGCCAAGATCTAGCCATTCAAGAGACCCAGTACTTC. Full variable domain (remainder filled in from reference TRBV14 and TRBJ2-5): EAGVTQFPSHSVIEKGQTVTLRCDPISGHDNLYWYRRVMGKEIKFLLHFVKESKQDESGMPNNRFLAERTGGTYSTLKVQPAELEDSGVYFCESSQDLAIQETQYFGPGTRLLVL.

This clonotype has a count of ten or more. This chain links TRBV10-2 with TRBJ2-7; no clear D gene. CDR1 is WSHSY, CDR2 SAAADI, per germline. CDR3 size: 12 residues. V lost 5 bases, J lost 0 bases, and 5 bases lay in between. Here the CDR3 reads CASSYYSYEQYF. The CDR3 nucleotides read TGCGCCAGCAGTTACTACTCCTACGAGCAGTACTTC.

This clonotype is a singleton in its sample. This chain uses TRBV11-1 with TRBJ2-5; the D is unclear. Germline assignment: CDR1 SGHAT and CDR2 FQDESV (reference sequence). Trimming cost V 5 bases and J 13 bases, with 26 bases left between them. The CDR3 spans 15 residues. The chain's CDR3 is CASSPIGAQKLDRYF. Written as DNA, the CDR3 is TGTGCCAGCAGCCCCATAGGCGCCCAGAAGTTAGACCGGTACTTC. Full variable domain (outside the CDR3, taken from reference TRBV11-1 and TRBJ2-5): EAEVAQSPRYKITEKSQAVAFWCDPISGHATLYWYRQILGQGPELLVQFQDESVVDDSQLPKDRFSAERLKGVDSTLKIQPAELGDSAMYLCASSPIGAQKLDRYFGPGTRLLVL.

Concerning this clonotype: Possible read error: a much larger clone is one base away. The genes are TRBV29-1 and TRBJ1-1; D is perhaps TRBD1 (5 bases). Germline loops: CDR1 SQVTM, CDR2 ANQGSEA. The CDR3 is made up of 12 amino acids. Deletions cut 2 bases from V and 11 bases from J, with 15 bases between. The DNA for the CDR3 is TGCAGCGTTGAAAGTGAGGGACTAGCGGCTTTCTTT. This sequence encodes CSVESEGLAAFF.

Turning to this clonotype: Being one base from a much bigger clone, this may be a read error. The chain recombines TRBV6-6 with TRBJ1-2, with TRBD1 matching 7 bases. The CDR3 totals 15 residues. Germline V lookup: CDR1 MNHNY, CDR2 SVGAGI (reference sequence). With 7 bases clipped from V and 3 bases from J, the junction kept 11 bases outside the gene matches. As DNA, the CDR3 is TGTGCCAGCATCGCGCCGGGACAGAGGGACTATGGCTACACCTTC. It yields the protein CASIAPGQRDYGYTF.

This clonotype was detected only a few times. The junction departs from germline at one end; a sequencing error may be responsible. The chain uses TRBV11-2 and TRBJ1-2, with TRBD1 identical over 8 bases. In germline, CDR1 is SGHAT, CDR2 FQNNGV. The CDR3 is 15 amino acids. The CDR3 coding sequence is TGTGCTAGCAGCTCACAGGGGGGCTATGGCTATGGCTACGCCTTC. As protein: CASSSQGGYGYGYAF.

Regarding this clonotype: Possible read error: a much larger clone is one base away. The chain uses TRBV5-1 and TRBJ1-6; perhaps TRBD1 as D (5 bases). Deletions cut 0 bases from V and 7 bases from J, with 11 bases between. Germline-derived CDR1 and CDR2 are SGHRS and YFSETQ. This CDR3 has 15 amino acids. The CDR3 loop is CASSLDDRRNSPLHF. The CDR3 nucleotides are TGCGCCAGCAGCTTGGACGACAGAAGGAATTCACCCCTCCACTTT. Based on the CDR3 plus reference TRBV5-1 and TRBJ1-6, the full variable domain is KAGVTQTPRYLIKTRGQQVTLSCSPISGHRSVSWYQQTPGQGLQFLFEYFSETQRNKGNFPGRFSGRQFSNSRSEMNVSTLELGDSALYLCASSLDDRRNSPLHFGNGTRLTVT.

Concerning this clonotype itself: The germline gene is not matched at one end of the junction; a read error may be the cause. The J gene is TRBJ2-2, the V gene TRBV6-2 or TRBV6-3, with D possibly matching TRBD2 (6 bases). Germline CDR1 and CDR2: MNHEY and SVGEGT. This CDR3 spans 14 amino acids. This chain's CDR3 is CASRHGGAPGELLF. The CDR3 DNA follows: TGTGCCAGCCGGCATGGAGGGGCCCCCGGGGAGCTGTTGTTT.

A word on this clonotype: A clone one base away is much larger, so this may be a read error. V gene TRBV6-6 combines with J gene TRBJ2-6; D is possibly TRBD1 or TRBD2 (6 bases each). Germline V gives CDR1 MNHNY, CDR2 SVGAGI (reference sequence). This CDR3 comprises 17 residues. The CDR3 spells CASMGGRGISGANALTF. In DNA, the CDR3 is TGTGCCAGCATGGGGGGCAGGGGAATCTCTGGGGCCAACGCCCTGACTTTC.